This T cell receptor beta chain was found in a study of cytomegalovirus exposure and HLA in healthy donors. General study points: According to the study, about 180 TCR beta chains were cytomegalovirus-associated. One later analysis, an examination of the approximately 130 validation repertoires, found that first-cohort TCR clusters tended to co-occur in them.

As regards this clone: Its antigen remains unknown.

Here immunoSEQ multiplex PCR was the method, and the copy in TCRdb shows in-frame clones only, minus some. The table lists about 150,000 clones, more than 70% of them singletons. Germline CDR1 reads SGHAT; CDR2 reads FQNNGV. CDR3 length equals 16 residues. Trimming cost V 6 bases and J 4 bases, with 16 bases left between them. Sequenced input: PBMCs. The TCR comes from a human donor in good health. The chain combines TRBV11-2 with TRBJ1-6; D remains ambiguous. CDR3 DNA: TGTGCCAGCAGGCCCCCGCAGGCGATTTATAATTCACCCCTCCACTTT. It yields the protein CASRPPQAIYNSPLHF.